A single sample gave rise to the 21 T cell receptor beta chains below, sequenced in a study of spatial heterogeneity in lung cancer. TCRdb redid the calling of the 5' RACE reads with MiXCR, one entry per CDR3 protein. Here the sample spans roughly 50,000 distinct CDR3 sequences, roughly 7.6% being singletons. Time point reported: sample taken at primary tumor resection. Tumor, nontumor lung or frozen PBMC supplied whole RNA, sequenced without sorting. This specimen consisted of PBMCs, obtained at surgery. Every receptor here comes from a female donor with early-stage non-small cell lung cancer.

This clonotype has only a few counts. The chain is built from TRBV7-6 and TRBJ2-3; 13 bases match TRBD2. There are 14 residues in the CDR3. V gave up 5 bases and J gave up 12 bases; unmatched junction bases: 8. Germline V CDR1 and CDR2: SGHVS, FNYEAQ. The CDR3 region has the DNA TGTGCCAGCAGCAGGGGACTAGCGGGGAGCCTCCAGTATTTT. Translating it yields CASSRGLAGSLQYF.

This clonotype was recorded many times. This sequence joins TRBV29-1 and TRBJ2-3, with D uncertain. The CDR3 sequence is 11 residues long. The V end was cut by 6 bases, the J end by 4 bases, with 8 bases between. Germline V CDR1 and CDR2: SQVTM, ANQGSEA. Written as DNA, the CDR3 is TGCAGCGTGGACGTGGCAGATACGCAGTATTTT. It specifies CSVDVADTQYF.

The chain recombines TRBV7-9 with TRBJ2-1; D remains ambiguous. Deletions cut 5 bases from V and 0 bases from J, with 8 bases between. The CDR3 runs 14 residues. From germline, CDR1 is SEHNR and CDR2 FQNEAQ (reference sequence). Written as DNA, the CDR3 is TGTGCCAGCAGCCGCGACATCTCCTACAATGAGCAGTTCTTC. It codes for CASSRDISYNEQFF.

V gene TRBV20-1 combines with J gene TRBJ2-7; D gene uncertain. Per the germline V gene, CDR1 is DFQATT and CDR2 is SNEGSKA (reference sequence). Trimming removed 3 bases from V and 6 bases from J, with 9 bases in between. The CDR3 covers 11 residues. CDR3 nucleotide sequence: TGCAGTGCTAGGGTGGGCGCCGAGCAGTACTTC. This translates into CSARVGAEQYF.

This clonotype was observed at least ten times. The chain combines TRBV18 with TRBJ2-4; weak D call: TRBD1 (6 bases). Germline CDR1 reads KGHSH; CDR2 reads LQKENI. This CDR3 has 17 amino acids. Trimming removed 2 bases at V and 7 bases at J, with 21 bases between. The DNA for the CDR3 is TGTGCCAGCTCACCATTTTTTGGACAGTCCCCGGGGAACATTCAGTACTTC. This sequence encodes CASSPFFGQSPGNIQYF.

The table lists this clonotype with many counts. The chain employs TRBV12-3 or TRBV12-4 and TRBJ2-3; 9 nucleotides align to TRBD1. Germline trimming cut 4 bases from V and 4 bases from J; bases unmatched to any gene: 3. This CDR3 region has 14 residues. CDR3 nucleotides: TGTGCCAGCAGTTACAGGGGGCGTTCAGATACGCAGTATTTT. This translates into CASSYRGRSDTQYF.

In this sample, this clonotype turned up a few times. The rearrangement links TRBV13 to TRBJ2-7, with 8 positions matching TRBD1. The CDR3 contains 15 residues. Germline CDR1 and CDR2: PRHDT and FYEKMQ (reference sequence). V was clipped by 5 bases and J by 4 bases; unmatched bases: 10. CDR3 residues: CASSLQGTGDYEQYF. CDR3 nucleotides: TGTGCCAGCAGCCTACAAGGGACAGGCGATTACGAGCAGTACTTC.

This clonotype was seen at least ten times. V and J are TRBV5-5 and TRBJ2-1; D possibly corresponds to TRBD1 (6 bases). Germline-derived CDR1 and CDR2 are SGHKS and YYEKEE (reference sequence). The V and J ends lost 2 bases and 7 bases respectively, with 13 bases between them. CDR3 length equals 14 residues. The CDR3 sequence is CASSFVPGQNEQFF. CDR3 DNA sequence: TGTGCCAGCAGCTTCGTACCGGGACAAAATGAGCAGTTCTTC.

This chain connects TRBV29-1 to TRBJ2-3; D ambiguous. V gave up 0 bases and J gave up 1 base, with 11 bases separating them. CDR3 length: 15 amino acids. Looked up from germline, CDR1 is SQVTM and CDR2 is ANQGSEA. In DNA, the CDR3 is TGCAGCGTTGAAGACCCGTCACTCGGCACAGATACGCAGTATTTT. This sequence encodes CSVEDPSLGTDTQYF.

Only a few counts were recorded for this clonotype. CDR3 bases: TGTGCCAGTATAGGACAGGTGGGGAGAAGAGAAAAACTGTTTTTT. The encoded protein is CASIGQVGRREKLFF. This chain connects TRBV19 to TRBJ1-4, with TRBD1 matching 7 bases. Trimming at V came to 7 bases and at J to 8 bases, leaving 13 bases not matched to a gene. Germline V gene data show CDR1 as LNHDA and CDR2 as SQIVND (reference sequence). The CDR3 is 15 residues long. The variable domain in full, with the rest retrieved from reference TRBV19 and TRBJ1-4, is DGGITQSPKYLFRKEGQNVTLSCEQNLNHDAMYWYRQDPGQGLRLIYYSQIVNDFQKGDIAEGYSVSREKKESFPLTVTSAQKNPTAFYLCASIGQVGRREKLFFGSGTQLSVL.

The sample holds a few counts of this clonotype. The rearrangement joins TRBV7-6 to TRBJ2-7; D is unresolved. The ends were cut back, 0 bases at V and 2 bases at J, with 5 bases in the middle. The V gene's germline CDR1 is SGHVS and CDR2 FNYEAQ. This CDR3 contains 13 residues. The DNA of the CDR3 is TGTGCCAGCAGCTTAGCGATCACCTACGAGCAGTACTTC. This encodes CASSLAITYEQYF.

The chain couples TRBV29-1 to TRBJ1-4; D may be TRBD1 (5 bases). The CDR3 consists of 15 residues. Trimming stripped 7 bases from V and 4 bases from J, with 19 bases between. Germline V lookup: CDR1 SQVTM, CDR2 ANQGSEA. The chain's CDR3 is CSAHTGSGLNEKLFF. CDR3 sequence (DNA): TGCAGCGCCCACACGGGGTCGGGGCTTAATGAAAAACTGTTTTTT.

This clonotype was seen a few times. The CDR3 region has the DNA TGTGCCAGCAGTTTGTCGAGGTGGGCTGGCTCTGGAAACACCATATATTTT. It specifies CASSLSRWAGSGNTIYF. The chain is built from TRBV12-3 or TRBV12-4 and TRBJ1-3; D not resolved. V was cut by 3 bases and J by 0 bases, with 15 bases left in between. CDR3 size: 17 residues.

The chain links TRBV11-2 to TRBJ2-3; 7 nucleotides match TRBD2. This CDR3 has 16 residues. CDR1 SGHAT and CDR2 FQNNGV come from the germline V gene. The V segment lost 3 bases and the J segment 0 bases; nucleotides outside the gene matches: 6. This CDR3 reads CASSFWAAGSTDTQYF. CDR3 nucleotide sequence: TGTGCCAGCAGCTTCTGGGCAGCGGGAAGCACAGATACGCAGTATTTT.

There are a few counts of this clonotype. This chain uses TRBV19 with TRBJ1-1, with D unclear. V gave up 0 bases and J gave up 2 bases, with 10 bases separating them. The germline V gene has CDR1 LNHDA and CDR2 SQIVND (reference sequence). The length of the CDR3 is 15 residues. CDR3: CASSIDLGLNTEAFF. Here the CDR3 DNA reads TGTGCCAGTAGTATAGATTTGGGGTTAAACACTGAAGCTTTCTTT.

The chain joins TRBV28 to TRBJ1-2; TRBD1 might be the D (5 bases). Trimming removed 2 bases at V and 5 bases at J, with 15 bases between. Germline assignment: CDR1 MDHEN and CDR2 SYDVKM. The CDR3 consists of 15 residues. The CDR3 sequence is CASSLPRDTLYGYTF. The CDR3 nucleotides read TGTGCCAGCAGTTTACCCAGGGATACCCTGTATGGCTACACCTTC.

This clonotype was recorded a few times. This rearrangement joins TRBV7-9 to TRBJ2-7; D remains unclear. Germline V gene sequence: CDR1 SEHNR, CDR2 FQNEAQ (reference sequence). This CDR3 comprises 14 residues. V gave up 10 bases and J gave up 0 bases, with 16 bases separating them. CDR3 sequence (DNA): TGTGCCACCAGTGAGTCTGAAGTCTCCTACGAGCAGTACTTC. As protein: CATSESEVSYEQYF.

This clonotype was observed at least ten times. The rearrangement joins TRBV10-1 to TRBJ2-7, with D unclear. Germline loops: CDR1 WNHNN, CDR2 SYGVQD (reference sequence). This CDR3 has 16 residues. V was pared by 0 bases and J by 0 bases, with 12 bases between. The chain's CDR3 is CASSESRRHPSYEQYF. DNA for the CDR3: TGCGCCAGCAGTGAGTCAAGGAGACACCCCTCCTACGAGCAGTACTTC.

V and J are TRBV7-2 and TRBJ1-2; D is ambiguous. CDR1 is SGHTA and CDR2 is FQGNSA in the germline V gene. V lost 2 bases and J lost 8, with 12 bases in between. There are 13 residues in the CDR3. CDR3 sequence reads: CASSLNLGRGYTF. CDR3 bases: TGTGCCAGCAGCTTAAACTTAGGGCGAGGCTACACCTTC.

This clonotype showed up many times. V gene TRBV6-2 or TRBV6-3 combines with J gene TRBJ1-5, with TRBD1 as a possible D gene (5 bases). CDR3 length equals 13 residues. Trimming pared 2 bases from V and 7 bases from J, leaving 9 bases between. CDR1 and CDR2 (germline): MNHEY, SVGEGT. CDR3 sequence reads: CASSYAGEQPQHF. CDR3 sequence (DNA): TGTGCCAGCAGTTACGCGGGGGAACAGCCCCAGCATTTT.

The V call is TRBV5-1, the J call TRBJ2-7; D not resolved. CDR3 size: 11 residues. The germline V gene encodes CDR1 SGHRS and CDR2 YFSETQ. V gave up 4 bases and J gave up 1 base, with 3 bases separating them. The CDR3 DNA is TGCGCCAGCAGCCAATCCTACGAGCAGTACTTC. As protein: CASSQSYEQYF.